The present T cell receptor beta chain was sequenced within a study of cytomegalovirus exposure and HLA in healthy donors (TCRdb year 2017). Regarding the study in general: According to an earlier analysis of several hundred of the donors, 200 million or so T cells yielded roughly 110 million unique TCR beta sequences and 276 Gb of sequence data. An early release covering roughly 640 HLA-typed donors comprised about 290 gigabases of sequencing data and tens of millions of unique TCR sequences. The genetic ancestry cluster associated with self-reported Caucasian donors included roughly 84% of the roughly 410 genotyped donors. The study aimed to test whether cataloging public T cell receptors could reveal signatures of past pathogen exposure. Using immunosequencing, the study profiled T cell repertoires from 666 subjects and related those repertoires to cytomegalovirus serostatus. Along with the roughly 610-subject first cohort, a separate validation cohort of over a hundred different subjects was used. To predict cytomegalovirus infection status, the study brought together high-throughput TCR immunosequencing, statistical association of individual TCRs with disease status, and machine learning. A later analysis re-analyzed previously published TCR beta repertoires from 650 to 800 donors and added high-resolution HLA genotyping to study TCR occurrence patterns. In the later analysis, no new phenotypic data were used to find candidate immune exposures; instead, reliance was placed on TCR beta sequences and their occurrence across donors. An earlier analysis of several hundred of the donors applied high-throughput TCR beta sequencing to assess whether each TCR beta V gene segment acted as functional or pseudogenic. Alongside the repertoire data, information on donor age, sex, ethnicity and CMV serostatus was compiled. A later genetic analysis used genome-wide SNP genotypes for about 65% of the roughly 700 donors, treating that subset as a discovery cohort. Every repertoire in the discovery cohort had been generated on one and the same sequencing platform. Both class I and class II loci were covered by HLA typing, at four-digit resolution. The number of donors typed differed by locus, with 629-630 for A, B, C, DRB1 and DQB1, 522 for DQA1, 600 to 610 for DPA1, and roughly 450 for DPB1. Because of strong linkage in the cohort, four to six DR-DQ haplotypes were treated as single units for association and clustering. On average, around 200,000 unique TCR beta nucleotide sequences were sequenced per donor among several hundred genotyped donors of the cohort, with around 19% of those sequences being non-productive. General findings and caveats noted by the study authors: A total of fewer than 200 TCR beta chains were listed by the study as associated with cytomegalovirus. In a later analysis, the rate of TCR association differed among HLA loci, with DRB1 alleles having the most associated TCRs and HLA-C alleles having the fewest. A later analysis associated around 16,000 TCR beta sequences with specific HLA alleles at a false discovery rate of 0.05. In both the original and validation cohorts, the classifier was reported to diagnose cytomegalovirus status with high specificity and sensitivity. This cohort had only TCR beta chains sequenced, and the lack of alpha or paired-chain data limited which features could be detected. Presence/absence analyses assumed roughly uniform sequencing depth across donors, an assumption that may not hold. A further reported finding was that TCR beta sequences accurately predicted the HLA-A and HLA-B alleles for most subjects in the first cohort. In a later genetic analysis, fewer N-insertions in productive TCRs were reported among donors in an Asian-associated ancestry cluster than the roughly 670-donor mean. A later analysis found that HLA-associated TCR beta chains were more clonally expanded and had lower generation probabilities than equally common non-associated chains. HLA typing was unavailable for some donors at each locus, so association tests used only the typed subset. A later analysis found that most CMV-associated TCR beta chains appeared HLA-restricted, with HLA associations seemingly driven largely by CMV exposure. Linkage disequilibrium might explain the correlated functional status among segregating V segments, but an unknown experimental factor could not be excluded. Because counts were too low, roughly 18 rarely observed V segments, including chromosome 9 orphons, were left out of the earlier analysis of some 640 of the donors. A cluster of highly shared sequence variants was judged likely to be a technical artifact of the sequencing pipeline. The only immune exposure information available for the cohort was CMV serostatus. According to the authors, the approach could potentially be generalized to other disease states and immunological phenotypes. Most TCR sequences were observed very rarely across donors, whereas some public TCRs were present in many individuals. Some IMGT-functional V segments, including TRBV6-2 and TRBV6-3, could not be distinguished by the 87-base-pair reads and were therefore excluded. V-gene and J-gene trimming of TCR beta chains was associated with a missense DCLRE1C variant in a later genetic analysis, and the association was replicated in an independent cohort. Strong co-occurrence of HLA alleles, especially DR and DQ, made assigning TCR associations to individual alleles difficult. In vitro tests confirmed that three of the cytomegalovirus-associated TCR beta chains recognize cytomegalovirus antigens. In a later analysis, several top co-occurrence clusters were reported to appear linked to parvovirus B19, influenza, CMV and Epstein-Barr virus. An earlier analysis of some 590 of the donors showed that most TCR beta V segments appeared in productive rearrangements either about 90% or about 30% of the time, which broadly matched IMGT annotations.

The germline V and J ends show losses of 8 bases and 2 bases respectively, and no gene match explains 5 bases of the junction. From its cysteine to its phenylalanine, the CDR3 spans 14 amino acids. The sequence is cut down to CDR3 DNA, 42 bases in frame from base 1. The germline V gene encodes CDR1 SNHLY and CDR2 FYNNEI. The cohort comprised 666 healthy bone marrow donors. At the time of sampling, all cohort members were nominally healthy, though unrecorded immune exposures were likely present. The donor tested CMV seropositive, placing the donor among the 250 to 350 seropositive members of the cohort. A peripheral blood sample was collected from each donor, and TCR beta sequencing was performed on peripheral blood mononuclear cells. Genomic DNA extraction from the blood cell samples was performed with the Qiagen DNeasy Blood Extraction Kit. Receptor libraries were prepared by the immunoSEQ multiplex PCR assay. For the multiplex PCR, a mixture combining 60 forward primers for TCR Vbeta segments and 13 reverse primers for TCR Jbeta segments was used. The CDR3 region of rearranged TCR beta genes was amplified from genomic DNA with a multiplex PCR assay. On the Illumina HiSeq System, the amplified TCR beta libraries were sequenced as 87-base-pair reads. The authors' analysis ran thus. In a later analysis, tens of millions of unique TCR beta chains were counted across the 500 to 850 repertoires, and approximately 11 million of these chains were shared by at least two donors. A nearest-neighbor algorithm error-corrected the raw reads and collapsed the reads into unique sequences, merging closely related sequences to remove PCR and sequencing errors. To assign V, D and J gene segments, CDR3 sequences were aligned to IMGT reference sequences. Each retained sequence needed at least a six-nucleotide match to both a V gene segment and a J gene segment. A rearrangement counted as productive if the CDR3 had no stop codons and remained in frame with V and J, and every other rearrangement counted as non-productive. CDR3 was defined by IMGT convention, running from the second conserved V-encoded cysteine to the conserved J-encoded phenylalanine. The earlier analysis of about 610 of the donors excluded any sequence lacking an unambiguous match to a single V gene segment. In an earlier analysis of 450 to 750 of the donors, a V segment was called functional when productive rearrangements were above 56.7%, and segregating when the standard deviation between donors exceeded 5%. A statistical classification framework was developed to diagnose cytomegalovirus status using the catalog of TCR beta chain sequences. V and J gene assignment, in a later analysis, came from comparing TCR nucleotide sequences with IMGT/GENE-DB human TR gene sequences. A later analysis assigned CDR3 sequences and most-parsimonious VDJ recombination scenarios with the TCRdist pipeline. A later analysis defined each TCR beta chain by its CDR3 amino acid sequence plus V-gene family, and excluded reads lacking a unique V-gene family. As a way to deal with suspected cross-contamination and a sequencing artifact, a later analysis dropped hundreds of nucleotide sequences that were highly shared and had low generation probability. For each public chain, a later analysis derived a clonal expansion index from normalized ranks of inferred template counts within each repertoire. In a later analysis, generation probabilities were computed with a VDJ recombination model fitted to out-of-frame rearrangements, and the resulting probabilities were checked against IGoR. Hypergeometric tests were used in a later analysis to score TCR-TCR, TCR-HLA and TCR-CMV co-occurrence, with a repertoire-size bias correction applied to the TCR pairs. False discovery rates were estimated in a later analysis by permuting HLA or CMV assignments 20 times. In a later analysis, co-occurring TCRs were grouped with DBSCAN, and TCRdist sequence similarity was added when clustering was performed within HLA-allele-positive subsets. Repertoires with fewer than 30,000 or more than 120,000 public chains, plus five repertoires with anomalous nucleotide sharing, were excluded from co-occurrence clustering. As stored in TCRdb, this immuneACCESS dataset retains in-frame rearrangements with V and J assigned. A fraction of the clones does not appear; measured against another copy, unresolved V genes explain less than half of the discrepancy, and the remainder lacks a known reason. The D gene and trimming were derived from the DNA, and the V and J assignments and clone size from that table. For this sample there are roughly 150,000 clones; roughly 80% appear just once. The ten largest clones represent approximately 4.2% of the sample.

As regards this clone: Its target antigen remains unknown. No clone much larger than this one lies a single base away; base qualities are absent.

The rearranged chain carries TRBV2 and TRBJ2-7; TRBD2 aligns with 11 central bases. This receptor was taken from a woman in her forties in good health and CMV-seropositive. The sequenced material came from PBMCs. The CDR3 region reads CASPGLAETYEQYF. The bases are TGTGCCAGCCCGGGACTAGCGGAGACCTACGAGCAGTACTTC.